Sequencing of this T cell receptor beta chain was carried out in a study of PD-L1 blockade in urothelial cancer. Stated time point: pretreatment peripheral blood. The repertoire was sequenced with immunoSEQ multiplex PCR; TCRdb's copy has only in-frame clones and lacks some. The sample contains about 87,000 clones, about 89% of which appear only once. CDR3 size: 15 residues. V lost 5 bases and J lost 4; bases outside the gene matches: 8. Per germline, CDR1 LNHDA and CDR2 SQIVND (reference sequence). This clone was found once. The clonotype was recovered from an elderly woman with urothelial cancer. This specimen was PBMCs, taken around atezolizumab (anti-PD-L1) treatment. V is TRBV19 and J is TRBJ2-7, with 10 positions matching TRBD2. The CDR3 DNA sequence: TGTGCCAGTAGTCTACTAGCGGGACTAATTTACGAGCAGTACTTC. Protein sequence: CASSLLAGLIYEQYF.